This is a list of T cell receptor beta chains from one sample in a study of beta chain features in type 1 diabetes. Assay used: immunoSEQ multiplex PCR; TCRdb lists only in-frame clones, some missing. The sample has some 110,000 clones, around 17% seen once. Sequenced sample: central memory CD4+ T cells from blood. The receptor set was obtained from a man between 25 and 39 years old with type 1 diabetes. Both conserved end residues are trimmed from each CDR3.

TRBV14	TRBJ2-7	ASSQFSYEQY
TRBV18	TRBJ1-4	ASSPTGSGNEKLF
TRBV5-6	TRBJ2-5	ASSLNIGETQY
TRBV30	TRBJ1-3	AWSVRGSGNTIY
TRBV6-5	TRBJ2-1	ASPPVGF
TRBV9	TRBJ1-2	ASGSLKPNYGYT
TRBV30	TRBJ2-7	AWRLKTRGGLGEQY
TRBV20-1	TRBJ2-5	SARTGGAQY
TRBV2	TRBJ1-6	ASSYSGSYNSPLH
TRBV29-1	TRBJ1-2	SVKAEPMAYGYT
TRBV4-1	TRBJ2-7	ASSNPTGGRAGQY
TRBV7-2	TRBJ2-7	ASSLGQTGMRSYEQY
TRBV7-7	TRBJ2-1	ASSSQGAGEQF
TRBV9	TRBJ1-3	ASSPQGFSGNTIY
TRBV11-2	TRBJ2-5	ASSALRGRETQY
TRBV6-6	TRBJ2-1	ASSTDRGLDHNEQF
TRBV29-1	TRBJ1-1	SGTQTGQGTEAF
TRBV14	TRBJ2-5	ASSQYHSQETQY